This section outlines one T cell receptor (beta chain) sequence together with its context. Some clones are missing from TCRdb's copy, which holds only in-frame ones; the method was immunoSEQ multiplex PCR. Among about 150,000 clones listed, 85% to 95% were seen once. This specimen comes from a study of T cell responses to AZD1222 COVID-19 vaccine. The germline V gene has CDR1 SGHRS and CDR2 YFSETQ. The V gene end was trimmed by 7 bases and the J gene end by 3 bases; junction bases not matched to a gene: 5. The CDR3 spans 14 residues. The specimen comprised peripheral blood, sampled on day 0 of AZD1222 vaccination. This TCR derives from an adult in good health. The V gene is TRBV5-1, the J gene TRBJ2-2, with TRBD1 identical over 8 bases. As DNA, the CDR3 is TGCGCCAGCGGAGACAGGGGTGACACCGGGGAGCTGTTTTTT. Encoded protein: CASGDRGDTGELFF.